This T cell receptor (beta chain) was captured by sequencing in a study of blood T cell repertoires in COVID-19. Study as a whole: T cells, B-cell-depleted T cells, or PBMCs supplied cDNA or gDNA.

The CDR3 loop spans 13 amino acids. CDR1 is MDHEN, CDR2 SYDVKM, per germline. V was shortened by 3 bases and J by 3 bases, with 8 bases between the two germline ends. In the source study's methods: Counts of nucleated cells, estimated from reference gene primer amplification, were obtained. Measured with immunoSEQ multiplex PCR; TCRdb has only the in-frame clones, and not every one. Clone size and the V and J calls come from that table; the DNA yielded D and trimming. Here the sample spans tens of thousands of clones, approximately 89% being singletons. The chain joins TRBV28 to TRBJ1-2, with a possible D match to TRBD1 (5 bases). The sequenced sample was peripheral blood. The receptor was isolated from a man aged 45 to 65 with active or convalescent COVID-19. CDR3 amino acids: CASSFAGHYGYTF. CDR3 DNA sequence: TGTGCCAGCAGTTTCGCGGGGCACTATGGCTACACCTTC.